The 14 T cell receptor beta chains given below trace back to one sample, sequenced in a study of technical replicates of blood from several donors. Assay: immunoSEQ multiplex PCR; the TCRdb copy retains only in-frame clones and omits some. This table holds roughly 65,000 clones, over 75% found once. The sequencing input was PBMCs. These TCRs come from a human donor in good health. Some clones in this sample may be carry-over from other donors' samples.

This chain uses TRBV5-1 with TRBJ2-5; tentatively, D is TRBD2 (6 bases). CDR1 and CDR2 (germline): SGHRS, YFSETQ. CDR3 length equals 14 residues. V dropped 4 bases and J dropped 6 bases, with 16 bases sitting between them. The CDR3 DNA sequence: TGCGCCAGCAGCGAGGACTATCCGCTCCAGACCCAGTACTTC. Its translation is CASSEDYPLQTQYF.

The V and J genes are TRBV5-1 and TRBJ1-3; perhaps TRBD1 as D (6 bases). Germline lookup yields CDR1 SGHRS and CDR2 YFSETQ. The CDR3 spans 14 residues. Trimming pared 0 bases from V and 3 bases from J, leaving 7 bases between. The CDR3 DNA reads as TGCGCCAGCAGCTTGGGCAGGGGTGGAAACACCATATATTTT. Translation: CASSLGRGGNTIYF.

The chain employs TRBV5-1 and TRBJ1-2; 7 positions match TRBD1. The CDR3 is 17 residues long. Trimming removed 3 bases from V and 2 bases from J; junction bases left unmatched: 13. Germline V gene sequence: CDR1 SGHRS, CDR2 YFSETQ. CDR3 amino acids: CASSSRQGSALNYGYTF. CDR3 nucleotide sequence: TGCGCCAGCAGCTCCAGACAGGGTTCTGCCTTGAACTATGGCTACACCTTC.

The chain couples TRBV7-8 to TRBJ1-2; D remains unclear. CDR3 length equals 11 residues. Between the trimmed V and J ends, which lost 2 bases and 9 bases, there was a span of 7 bases. Germline V CDR1 and CDR2: SGHVS, FQNEAQ. CDR3 sequence: CASSLPNCYTF. The CDR3 DNA is TGTGCCAGCAGCTTACCCAACTGCTACACCTTC.

This chain uses TRBV6-4 with TRBJ1-5; 7 nucleotides match TRBD1. The ends lost 5 bases at V and 6 bases at J; junction bases unmatched: 22. The CDR3 consists of 19 residues. In germline, CDR1 is MRHNA, CDR2 SNTAGT. The CDR3 region is CASSLNRDRDNRGCQPQHF. The CDR3 coding sequence is TGTGCCAGCAGTTTGAACCGGGACAGAGACAATAGGGGTTGTCAGCCCCAGCATTTT.

This clone showed up just once. V and J are TRBV5-4 and TRBJ2-1, with TRBD2 identical over 15 bases. The trim removed 0 bases at V and 2 bases at J, leaving 6 bases unmatched. The CDR3 contains 19 residues. Germline lookup yields CDR1 SGHNT and CDR2 YYREEE (reference sequence). For the CDR3, the DNA is TGTGCCAGCAGCTTGGCCAGGGGACTAGCGGGAGGAGCCTACAATGAGCAGTTCTTC. The encoded protein is CASSLARGLAGGAYNEQFF. The full variable domain, rest sourced from reference TRBV5-4 and TRBJ2-1, is ETGVTQSPTHLIKTRGQQVTLRCSSQSGHNTVSWYQQALGQGPQFIFQYYREEENGRGNFPPRFSGLQFPNYSSELNVNALELDDSALYLCASSLARGLAGGAYNEQFFGPGTRLTVL.

The chain has TRBV18 and TRBJ2-1, with 7 positions matching TRBD2. Germline CDR1 KGHSH, CDR2 LQKENI. J gave up 6 bases and V 3 bases, and 14 bases lay outside the gene matches. The CDR3 runs 17 residues. The CDR3 nucleotides read TGTGCCAGCTCACCTGTAACTAAGCGGGATGCAGGCAATGAGCAGTTCTTC. Translation: CASSPVTKRDAGNEQFF.

In its sample, this clone was seen once. The chain is built from TRBV18 and TRBJ2-2; TRBD2 agrees at 8 bases. Germline V gives CDR1 KGHSH, CDR2 LQKENI. The V segment lost 0 bases and the J segment 4 bases; nucleotides outside the gene matches: 7. The CDR3 loop spans 17 amino acids. Here the CDR3 reads CASSPPWAGGPTGELFF. The DNA for the CDR3 is TGTGCCAGCTCACCACCGTGGGCGGGGGGCCCCACCGGGGAGCTGTTTTTT.

The chain links TRBV30 to TRBJ2-2; 7 bases are a match to TRBD2. CDR1 and CDR2 from the germline V gene are GTSNPN and SVGIG (reference sequence). The CDR3 runs 16 residues. The ends lost 3 bases at V and 1 base at J; junction bases unmatched: 8. The CDR3 protein is CAWRGGSGLNTGELFF. CDR3 sequence (DNA): TGTGCCTGGAGGGGGGGTAGCGGGCTGAACACCGGGGAGCTGTTTTTT.

This rearrangement joins TRBV30 to TRBJ1-2, with D hard to call. V lost 4 bases and J lost 2, with 17 bases in between. Germline CDR1 reads GTSNPN; CDR2 reads SVGIG (reference sequence). The CDR3 has 15 residues. CDR3 nucleotide sequence: TGTGCCTGGAAGAGTCTGGGAGAGTTAAACTATGGCTACACCTTC. It codes for CAWKSLGELNYGYTF.

The chain uses TRBV5-6 and TRBJ2-7; tentatively, D is TRBD1 (5 bases). The ends were cut back, 4 bases at V and 8 bases at J, with 22 bases in the middle. The CDR3 contains 15 residues. CDR1 and CDR2 (germline): SGHDT, YYEEEE. CDR3 region: CASSQDEVGRKKQYF. The CDR3 region has the DNA TGTGCCAGCAGCCAGGACGAGGTGGGGCGGAAAAAGCAGTACTTC. Full variable domain (outside the CDR3, taken from reference TRBV5-6 and TRBJ2-7): DAGVTQSPTHLIKTRGQQVTLRCSPKSGHDTVSWYQQALGQGPQFIFQYYEEEERQRGNFPDRFSGHQFPNYSSELNVNALLLGDSALYLCASSQDEVGRKKQYFGPGTRLTVT.

A few counts support this clone. The chain uses TRBV19 and TRBJ1-1, with 12 positions matching TRBD1. J lost 11 bases, V lost 0 bases, and 7 bases had no gene match. This CDR3 region has 15 residues. CDR1 LNHDA and CDR2 SQIVND come from the germline V gene (reference sequence). CDR3 sequence: CASSIDLGTGGSAFF. The DNA for the CDR3 is TGTGCCAGTAGTATAGATCTCGGGACAGGGGGCTCGGCTTTCTTT.

This clone has a single count. The CDR3 sequence is CASSADSGTAYYEQYF. DNA for the CDR3: TGTGCCAGCAGCGCAGACTCCGGGACAGCGTACTACGAGCAGTACTTC. The chain carries TRBV5-4 and TRBJ2-7, with TRBD1 identical over 7 bases. CDR1 SGHNT and CDR2 YYREEE come from the germline V gene (reference sequence). This CDR3 contains 16 residues. J lost 3 bases, V lost 4 bases, and 13 bases had no gene match.

CDR3: CASSQDGGGAADTQYF. CDR3 in DNA: TGTGCCAGCAGCCAAGACGGCGGGGGGGCTGCAGATACGCAGTATTTT. The V gene is TRBV4-2, the J gene TRBJ2-3; 9 bases are shared with TRBD2. The CDR3 loop spans 16 amino acids. Trimming took 0 bases from V and 4 from J; bases not matched to a gene: 5. Germline V gene sequence: CDR1 LGHNA, CDR2 YNFKEQ.